This entry lists 4 T cell receptor beta chains sequenced from one sample in a study of OX40 agonist ivuxolimab in advanced cancers. Library preparation was by the immunoSEQ multiplex PCR assay. TCRdb took over this immuneACCESS table, retaining in-frame rearrangements with V and J assigned. Such tables are incomplete; in checked studies, under half of the missing clones stem from an unresolved V gene, and the remainder is unexplained. Across this sample there are about 69,000 clones, with more than 85% seen only once. Jointly, the top ten make up 0.25% to 0.3% of the sample. This material consisted of CD4+ or CD8+ T cells sorted from blood, taken in a trial of the OX40 agonist ivuxolimab. The receptors here all came from an adult with an advanced solid tumor such as melanoma, head and neck, liver or kidney cancer.

The V gene is TRBV7-2, the J gene TRBJ2-7; 7 nucleotides agree with TRBD2. Germline CDR1 reads SGHTA; CDR2 reads FQGNSA. Unmatched junction bases numbered 5, after V lost 5 bases and J lost 7 bases. The CDR3 is made up of 12 amino acids. CDR3 amino acids: CASSPRAGEQYF. The CDR3 DNA reads TGTGCCAGCAGCCCACGAGCGGGAGAGCAGTACTTC.

J is TRBJ1-1 and V is TRBV9; D is unclear. The germline gives CDR1 SGDLS, CDR2 YYNGEE. The CDR3 runs 18 residues. V was clipped by 0 bases and J by 1 base, with 19 bases between them. DNA of the CDR3: TGTGCCAGCAGCGTAGAGGGCATGCGGATTGGAGCGAACACTGAAGCTTTCTTT. Translating gives CASSVEGMRIGANTEAFF.

The CDR3 region is CASNRGRGPSDTQYF. The DNA for the CDR3 is TGTGCCAGTAATCGTGGCAGGGGACCATCGGATACGCAGTATTTT. This sequence joins TRBV19 and TRBJ2-3, with a possible D match to TRBD1 (6 bases). The V and J ends lost 7 bases and 6 bases respectively, with 20 bases between them. CDR3 length: 15 amino acids. Germline-derived CDR1 and CDR2 are LNHDA and SQIVND (reference sequence).

V and J are TRBV10-1 and TRBJ1-1, with 8 bases matching TRBD1. The CDR3 length is 13 residues. CDR1 is WNHNN, CDR2 SYGVQD, per germline (reference sequence). V was clipped by 7 bases and J by 4 bases; unmatched bases: 5. The CDR3 is CASTRTGSTEAFF. CDR3 sequence (DNA): TGCGCCAGCACCAGGACAGGGTCCACTGAAGCTTTCTTT.